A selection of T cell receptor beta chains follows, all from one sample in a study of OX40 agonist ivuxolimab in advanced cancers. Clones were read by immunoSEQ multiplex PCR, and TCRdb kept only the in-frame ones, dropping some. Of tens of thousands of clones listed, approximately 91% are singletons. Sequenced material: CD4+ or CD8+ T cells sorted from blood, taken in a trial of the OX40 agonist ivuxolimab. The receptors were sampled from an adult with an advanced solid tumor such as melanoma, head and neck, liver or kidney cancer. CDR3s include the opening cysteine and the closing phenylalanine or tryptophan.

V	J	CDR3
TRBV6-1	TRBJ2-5	CASSDLTGGAKETQYF
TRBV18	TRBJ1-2	CASSPGGGPLNYGYTF
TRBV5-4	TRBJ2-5	CASSLGGAGQETQYF
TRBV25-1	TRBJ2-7	CASSEYQGKRDEQYF
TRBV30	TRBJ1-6	CAWSVGQGKNSPLHF
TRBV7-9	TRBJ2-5	CASSSVGLAKSKETQYF
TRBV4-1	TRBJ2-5	CASSQDLASGRQETQYF
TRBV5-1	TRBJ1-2	CASSLGTAQLKYGYTF
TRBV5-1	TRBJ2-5	CASRMRLRRVQETQYF
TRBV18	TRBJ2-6	CASSPINQGRGANVLTF
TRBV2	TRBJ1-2	CASSGLQGAVSYGYTF
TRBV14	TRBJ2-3	CASSQGRDRQYF
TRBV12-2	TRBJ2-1	CASRLIHGSYNEQFF
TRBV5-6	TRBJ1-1	CASSKAGGDGEAFF
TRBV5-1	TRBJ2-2	CASSLRLLNTGELFF
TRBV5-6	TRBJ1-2	CASSAGGGRGYTF
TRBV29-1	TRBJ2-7	CSVEDTGLRQYF
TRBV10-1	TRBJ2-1	CASSRLGGPSSYNEQFF
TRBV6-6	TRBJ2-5	CASSPGLAGGAETQYF